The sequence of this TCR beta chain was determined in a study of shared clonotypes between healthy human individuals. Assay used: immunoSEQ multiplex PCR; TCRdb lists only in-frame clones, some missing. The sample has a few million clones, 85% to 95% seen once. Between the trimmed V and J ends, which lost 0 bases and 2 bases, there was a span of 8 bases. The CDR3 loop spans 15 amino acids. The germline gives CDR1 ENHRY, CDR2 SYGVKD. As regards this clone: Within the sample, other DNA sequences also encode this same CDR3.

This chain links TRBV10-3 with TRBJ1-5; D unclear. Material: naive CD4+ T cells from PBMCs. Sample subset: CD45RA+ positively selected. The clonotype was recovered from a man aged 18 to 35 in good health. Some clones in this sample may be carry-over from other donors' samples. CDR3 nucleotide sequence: TGTGCCATCAGTGAGTCTACCGGGGGCAATCAGCCCCAGCATTTT. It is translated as CAISESTGGNQPQHF.